The entry that follows covers one TCR beta chain sequence. The antigen is not known. This sample is drawn from a study of T cell responses to AZD1222 COVID-19 vaccine. This table comes from immunoSEQ multiplex PCR, and its TCRdb copy is limited to in-frame clones, with some not included. The table records around 31,000 clones, roughly 92% of them present only once. General observations from the study: Recipients of two AZD1222 doses showed rising Spike-specific TCR breadth and depth. Vaccine-associated CD4 TCRs spanned spike, dominant at 160-218 and 743-854. Donor demographics were predominantly white British with a female majority; clonal diversity may be underestimated.

The V end was cut by 4 bases, the J end by 3 bases, with 17 bases between. CDR3 length: 16 residues. The V gene's germline CDR1 is LGHDT and CDR2 YNNKEL (reference sequence). The genes are TRBV3-1 (or the pseudogene TRBV3-2) and TRBJ2-3, with D perhaps matching TRBD2 (6 bases). This receptor was identified in an adult in good health. Sample: peripheral blood, taken on day 0 of AZD1222 vaccination. CDR3 in amino acids: CASSPLWGGATDTQYF. The DNA for the CDR3 is TGTGCCAGCAGCCCTCTTTGGGGCGGGGCAACAGATACGCAGTATTTT.